Given below is one TCR beta chain in context. The record originates from a study of blood T cell repertoires in COVID-19. Turning to the study itself: Some COVID-19 samples were acute and others convalescent; all came from the United States, Italy and Spain. From T cells, B-cell-depleted T cells, or PBMCs came the material, which was cDNA or gDNA.

Sequencing was performed with immunoSEQ multiplex PCR; in TCRdb, only in-frame clones are kept and a portion is missing. The sample comprises approximately 270,000 clones, 90% of which are singletons, and about 4% rests with the top ten. CDR3 size: 12 residues. V was shortened by 5 bases and J by 4 bases, with 8 bases between the two germline ends. Per the germline V gene, CDR1 is SGHVT and CDR2 is SQSDAQ. This receptor was obtained from a woman aged 30 to 39 with acute COVID-19. The sample consisted of PBMCs or T cells enriched from blood (not recorded which). The rearrangement uses TRBV7-4 and TRBJ1-1, with unresolved D. The CDR3 reads CASSQAFTEAFF. CDR3 sequence (DNA): TGTGCCAGCAGCCAGGCTTTCACTGAAGCTTTCTTT.